The T cell receptor beta chain described here comes from a study of T-cell memory formation after mild COVID-19. TCRdb called the 5' RACE reads again in MiXCR, with one record for every CDR3 protein. The sample includes nearly 110,000 distinct CDR3 sequences, approximately 15% of them seen just once. CDR3 size: 11 residues. V gave up 2 bases and J gave up 7 bases, with 5 bases separating them. Germline V gene lookup returns CDR1 MNHNY and CDR2 SVGAGI (reference sequence). This clonotype has more than one count but fewer than ten. Input material: PBMCs or a T cell subset sorted from them (not recorded which). The sequence was obtained from a man aged 18 to 35 who had mild COVID-19 (a few samples of this study predate the infection). Cell type and time point are not known. The V and J genes are TRBV6-6 and TRBJ1-2; D is unclear. The CDR3 DNA reads TGTGCCAGCAGTTACGGGGTTGGCTACACCTTC. As protein: CASSYGVGYTF.